The sequence of this TCR beta chain was determined in a study of metastatic and nonmetastatic thyroid tumors. Across the whole study: Comparative analysis of repertoires was undertaken across blood and tumor or nodule tissue obtained from malignant and benign thyroid patients. Overall study results and limits: Within blood and tumor, benign nodules reportedly had significantly lower TCR beta diversity than malignant thyroid tumors did.

All patients were treatment-naive before thyroid surgery. Turning to this clone: Its target is not known.

Looked up from germline, CDR1 is SEHNR and CDR2 is FQNEAQ (reference sequence). The CDR3 loop spans 14 amino acids. With V trimmed by 3 bases and J by 3 bases, 0 bases remained unmatched. Per the original methods: In papillary thyroid cancer, a distant-metastasis classifier was built using CDR3 differences across clinicopathological groups. TCRdb re-called the PCR reads with MiXCR. These V and J calls originate from TCRdb's pipeline instead of the authors' own analysis. Of roughly 20,000 clones listed, about a quarter are singletons. The rearrangement links TRBV7-9 to TRBJ1-4, with 8 bases matching TRBD1. Source material: blood. The sequence was obtained from a female donor with papillary thyroid cancer or a benign thyroid nodule (not recorded which). Some clones in this sample may be carry-over from other donors' samples. The CDR3 coding sequence is TGTGCCAGCAGCTTGGGACAGGCTAATGAAAAACTGTTTTTT. Translated, it gives CASSLGQANEKLFF.